The rows below give T cell receptor beta chains drawn from one sample of a study of T cell changes during pregnancy in multiple sclerosis. TCRdb's table, derived via immunoSEQ multiplex PCR, lists solely in-frame clones and lacks some. The repertoire has 90,000 to 120,000 clones, 91% of them found once; the top ten carry 3.5%. This specimen was peripheral blood, taken after pregnancy. The origin of the receptors is a female donor with multiple sclerosis, enrolled in a pregnancy study. Both conserved end residues are trimmed from each CDR3. The order of the fields is V gene, CDR3 protein.

TRBV5-5 ASSLADRGYSPLH
TRBV7-2 ASSFDRVSYEQY
TRBV6-5 ASSYSNSGGLQF
TRBV9 ASSEGTGGYGYT
TRBV11-3 ASSPGNSPLH
TRBV5-4 ASSLAGEQY
TRBV7-3 ASSNSRDTEAF
TRBV6-6 ASNLQVAGGYT
TRBV4-1 ASSQDTGTTNEQF
TRBV5-1 ASSTGLAGVQTGELF
TRBV25-1 ASSELDRDGGELF
TRBV27 ASSPLSGANVLT
TRBV4-1 ASSQETPGTYQETQY
TRBV4-1 ASSQVFFAGGFYEQY
TRBV4-2 ASSPRLVGGGETQY
TRBV9 ASSKDSTTNEKLF
TRBV18 ASSPPTGSGEQF
TRBV28 ASSSLGGEH
TRBV29-1 SVDREGTQY
TRBV25-1 ASSDRTGGPSYNEQF
TRBV30 AWRRREGPQY
TRBV6-5 ASGRAGGQNEQF
TRBV23-1 ASSQLGLTLTATEAF
TRBV23-1 ASSQSTGVKVYNSPLH
TRBV27 ASSVTGLGDTEAF
TRBV18 ASSPQGFGEKLF
TRBV2 ASRTGTSNQPQH
TRBV6-1 ASSPAYEQY
TRBV19 ASSAEDRGTSPLH
TRBV5-1 ASSSAGISNSPLH
TRBV5-1 ASSLGGGPPLDTQY
TRBV4-2 ASSLMSDEKLF
TRBV6-5 ASSLRGDTQY
TRBV2 ASTGDRGESDNQPQH
TRBV2 ASSEGSSGNTIY
TRBV18 ASSLRQGVAF
TRBV18 ASSPDFQNTEAF
TRBV30 AWSSNYRGSEQY
TRBV30 AWTSTDLYNSPLH
TRBV5-1 ASRRGAVYDEKLF
TRBV30 AWSLQGSNQPQH
TRBV19 ASSIDPTDRVWTEAF
TRBV18 ASSPSRDRALRYGYT
TRBV7-6 ASSLEDRSASPLH
TRBV9 ASSVPQSAGSSYNEQF
TRBV2 ASSEVPVSNQPQH
TRBV2 ASSPLGTGGWGDVTNYGYT
TRBV30 AWSVISPGYT
TRBV5-6 ASSLGGGAINQPQH
TRBV5-6 ASSLEGTGKGFYT
TRBV2 ASSGTRETQY
TRBV9 ASSADFYGYT
TRBV4-2 ASSQAAAETTYNEQF